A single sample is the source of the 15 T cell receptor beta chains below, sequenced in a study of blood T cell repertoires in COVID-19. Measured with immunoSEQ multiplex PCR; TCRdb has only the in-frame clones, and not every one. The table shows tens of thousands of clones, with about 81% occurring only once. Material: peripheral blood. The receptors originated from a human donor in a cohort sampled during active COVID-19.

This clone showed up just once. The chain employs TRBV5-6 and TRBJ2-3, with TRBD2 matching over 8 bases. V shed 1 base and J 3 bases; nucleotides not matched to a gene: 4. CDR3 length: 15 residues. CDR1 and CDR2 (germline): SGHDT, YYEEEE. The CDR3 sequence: CASSLRGRRTDTQYF. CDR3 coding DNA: TGTGCCAGCAGCTTGCGCGGGAGGAGGACAGATACGCAGTATTTT.

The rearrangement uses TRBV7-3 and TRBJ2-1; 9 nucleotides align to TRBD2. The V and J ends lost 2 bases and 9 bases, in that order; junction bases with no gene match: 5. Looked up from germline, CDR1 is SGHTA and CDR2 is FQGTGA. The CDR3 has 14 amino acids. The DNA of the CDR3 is TGTGCCAGCAGCTTATCACTAGCGGGCTCTGAGCAGTTCTTC. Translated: CASSLSLAGSEQFF. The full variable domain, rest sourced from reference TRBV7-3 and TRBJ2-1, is GAGVSQTPSNKVTEKGKYVELRCDPISGHTALYWYRQSLGQGPEFLIYFQGTGAADDSGLPNDRFFAVRPEGSVSTLKIQRTERGDSAVYLCASSLSLAGSEQFFGPGTRLTVL.

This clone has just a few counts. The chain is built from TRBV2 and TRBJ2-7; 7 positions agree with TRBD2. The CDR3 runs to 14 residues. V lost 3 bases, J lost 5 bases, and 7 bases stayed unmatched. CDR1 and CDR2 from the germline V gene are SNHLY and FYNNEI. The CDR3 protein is CASSDMGEGNEQYF. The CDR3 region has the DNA TGTGCCAGCAGTGATATGGGGGAGGGAAACGAGCAGTACTTC.

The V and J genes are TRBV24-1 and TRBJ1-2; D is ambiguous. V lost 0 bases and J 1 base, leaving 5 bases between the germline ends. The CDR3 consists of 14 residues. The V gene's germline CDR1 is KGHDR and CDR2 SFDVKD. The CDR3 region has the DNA TGTGCCACCAGTGATTTGGCAGTTAACTATGGCTACACCTTC. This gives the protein CATSDLAVNYGYTF.

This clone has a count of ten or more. CDR3 amino acids: CASSQVGPVATNEKLFF. The CDR3 DNA is TGCGCCAGCAGCCAAGTCGGTCCCGTTGCAACTAATGAAAAACTGTTTTTT. The chain carries TRBV4-1 and TRBJ1-4; D unclear. V lost 1 base and J lost 0, with 12 bases in between. The length of the CDR3 is 17 residues. Germline V CDR1 and CDR2: MGHRA, YSYEKL.

The CDR3 loop reads CASSQERYQQDYNEQFF. The CDR3 DNA reads as TGTGCCAGCAGCCAAGAAAGATACCAGCAGGACTACAATGAGCAGTTCTTC. The chain employs TRBV4-2 and TRBJ2-1; D ambiguous. CDR3 length: 17 amino acids. Between the trimmed V and J ends, which lost 0 bases and 3 bases, there was a span of 15 bases. The germline V gene encodes CDR1 LGHNA and CDR2 YNFKEQ.

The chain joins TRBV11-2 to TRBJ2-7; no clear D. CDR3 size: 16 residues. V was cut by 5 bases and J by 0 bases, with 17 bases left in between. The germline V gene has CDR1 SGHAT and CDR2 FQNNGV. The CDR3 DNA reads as TGTGCCAGCAGCCCACAGTTGGCTACCAGCTCCTACGAGCAGTACTTC. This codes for CASSPQLATSSYEQYF.

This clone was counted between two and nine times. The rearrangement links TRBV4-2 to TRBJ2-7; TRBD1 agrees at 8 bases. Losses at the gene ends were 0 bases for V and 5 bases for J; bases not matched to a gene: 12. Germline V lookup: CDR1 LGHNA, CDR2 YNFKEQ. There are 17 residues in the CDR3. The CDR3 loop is CASSQDGRGQAGHEQYF. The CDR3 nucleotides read TGTGCCAGCAGCCAAGATGGCCGGGGACAGGCCGGCCACGAGCAGTACTTC.

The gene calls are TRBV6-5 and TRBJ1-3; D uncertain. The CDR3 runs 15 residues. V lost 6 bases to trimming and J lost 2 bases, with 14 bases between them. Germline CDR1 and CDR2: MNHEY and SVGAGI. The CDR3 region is CASSQSRGPGNTIYF. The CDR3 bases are TGTGCCAGCAGCCAATCTCGCGGGCCTGGAAACACCATATATTTT.

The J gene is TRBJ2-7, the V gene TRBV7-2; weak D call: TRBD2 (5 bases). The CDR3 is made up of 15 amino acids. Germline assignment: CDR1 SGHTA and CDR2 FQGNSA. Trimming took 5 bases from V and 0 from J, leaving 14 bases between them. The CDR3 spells CASSRLTGSSYEQYF. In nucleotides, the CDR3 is TGTGCCAGCAGCCGCCTTACGGGGAGCTCCTACGAGCAGTACTTC.

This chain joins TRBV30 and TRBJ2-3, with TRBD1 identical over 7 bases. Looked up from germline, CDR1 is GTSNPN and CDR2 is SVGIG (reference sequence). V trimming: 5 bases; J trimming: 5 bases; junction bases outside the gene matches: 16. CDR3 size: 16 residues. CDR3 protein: CAWGLYLGGMEDTQYF. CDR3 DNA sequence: TGTGCCTGGGGGCTTTACCTAGGGGGCATGGAAGATACGCAGTATTTT.

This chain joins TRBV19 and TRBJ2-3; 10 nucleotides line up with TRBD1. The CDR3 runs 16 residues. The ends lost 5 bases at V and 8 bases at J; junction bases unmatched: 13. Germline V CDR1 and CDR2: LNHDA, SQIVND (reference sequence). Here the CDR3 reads CASSGAGTGATGTQYF. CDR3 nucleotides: TGTGCCAGTAGTGGAGCCGGGACAGGGGCTACCGGTACGCAGTATTTT.

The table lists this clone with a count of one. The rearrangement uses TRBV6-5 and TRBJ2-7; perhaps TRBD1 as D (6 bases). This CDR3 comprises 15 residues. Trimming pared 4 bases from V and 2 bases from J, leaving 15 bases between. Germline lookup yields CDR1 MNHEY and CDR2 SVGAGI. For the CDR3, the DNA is TGTGCCAGCAGTTCTGAAAGGACAGCCCCCTACGAGCAGTACTTC. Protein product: CASSSERTAPYEQYF.

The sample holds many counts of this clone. CDR3 nucleotide sequence: TGTGCCAGCAAGCCGAGGGTAAATGACTATGGCTACACCTTC. As protein: CASKPRVNDYGYTF. V and J are TRBV2 and TRBJ1-2, with unresolved D. CDR3 length: 14 residues. Germline CDR1 and CDR2: SNHLY and FYNNEI. V was clipped by 7 bases and J by 3 bases, with 15 bases between them.

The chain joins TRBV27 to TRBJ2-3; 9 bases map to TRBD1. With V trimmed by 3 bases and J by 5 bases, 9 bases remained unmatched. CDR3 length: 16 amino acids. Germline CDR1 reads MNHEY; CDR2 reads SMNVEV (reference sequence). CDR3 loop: CASSFSPDRGVDTQYF. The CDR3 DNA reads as TGTGCCAGCAGTTTCTCGCCGGACAGGGGAGTAGATACGCAGTATTTT.